A single sample gave rise to the 16 T cell receptor beta chains below, sequenced in a study of Ad26.COV2.S vaccination and SARS-CoV-2 variants (dated by TCRdb to 2020 to 2022). Libraries came from the immunoSEQ multiplex PCR assay. As stored in TCRdb, this immuneACCESS dataset retains in-frame rearrangements with V and J assigned. A fraction of the clones does not appear; measured against another copy, unresolved V genes explain less than half of the discrepancy, and the remainder lacks a known reason. Present in this sample are around 320,000 clones, about nine tenths of which were seen just once. More than 3% of the sample goes to the ten largest clones. The label giving this sample's treatment or condition can be read as: around 19 received Ad26.COV2.S at low or high dose, single or two shots; roughly five received placebo; per-sample allocation not given. For vaccine and placebo recipients, repertoires were sequenced using samples collected on day 63 after the first injection.

The sequencing here drew on peripheral blood, taken in a trial of Ad26.COV2.S vaccine versus placebo. The receptors derive from a person between 18 and 60 years old who received the Ad26.COV2.S COVID-19 vaccine or a placebo.

V gene TRBV4-1 combines with J gene TRBJ1-3, with D uncertain. Trimming shortened V by 0 bases and J by 5 bases, and 17 bases separated the two germline ends. Germline V gene lookup returns CDR1 MGHRA and CDR2 YSYEKL. This CDR3 contains 17 residues. CDR3 bases: TGCGCCAGCAGCCAAGACAGGCCACAGAGGCCCAGAAACACCATATATTTT. The encoded protein is CASSQDRPQRPRNTIYF.

The CDR3 protein is CASSSHRRIYGYTF. In nucleotides, the CDR3 is TGTGCCAGCAGCAGCCATAGGCGCATCTATGGCTACACCTTC. The chain couples TRBV28 to TRBJ1-2; D uncertain. Looked up from germline, CDR1 is MDHEN and CDR2 is SYDVKM. Trimming stripped 6 bases from V and 4 bases from J, with 15 bases between. This CDR3 contains 14 residues.

The genes are TRBV5-1 and TRBJ2-7; 10 nucleotides align to TRBD1. J gave up 0 bases and V 4 bases, and 1 base lay outside the gene matches. Germline V gene lookup returns CDR1 SGHRS and CDR2 YFSETQ. The CDR3 has 14 amino acids. The CDR3 coding sequence is TGCGCCAGCAGCGGGGACAGGGGCTCCTACGAGCAGTACTTC. Translation: CASSGDRGSYEQYF.

The rearrangement joins TRBV5-4 to TRBJ1-6, with D hard to call. V gave up 4 bases and J gave up 7 bases, with 15 bases separating them. Germline CDR1 reads SGHNT; CDR2 reads YYREEE (reference sequence). This CDR3 region has 15 residues. The CDR3 loop is CASSPRLGLNSPLHF. CDR3 coding DNA: TGTGCCAGCAGCCCCCGGTTAGGGCTGAATTCACCCCTCCACTTT.

The chain recombines TRBV25-1 with TRBJ1-5; D remains unclear. The CDR3 runs to 17 residues. Trimming took 7 bases from V and 0 from J, leaving 19 bases between them. Looked up from germline, CDR1 is MGHDK and CDR2 is SYGVNS. DNA for the CDR3: TGTGCCAGCACAATTCGTGGAGGGCCCTATAGCAATCAGCCCCAGCATTTT. Its protein is CASTIRGGPYSNQPQHF. The whole variable domain, filled in from reference TRBV25-1 and TRBJ1-5, reads EADIYQTPRYLVIGTGKKITLECSQTMGHDKMYWYQQDPGMELHLIHYSYGVNSTEKGDLSSESTVSRIRTEHFPLTLESARPSHTSQYLCASTIRGGPYSNQPQHFGDGTRLSIL.

With regard to this clone: The limits of the CDR3 on the DNA are not certain, so only TCRdb's listed CDR3 is given. The rearrangement joins TRBV27 to TRBJ2-7; the DNA was not used to check the table's D call, TRBD2. The CDR3 length is 14 residues, termini included. CDR1 and CDR2 (germline): MNHEY, SMNVEV (reference sequence). The CDR3 is CASSFGAGISEQYF.

J is TRBJ1-3 and V is TRBV7-2; D gene unclear. The CDR3 loop spans 13 amino acids. CDR1 is SGHTA, CDR2 FQGNSA, per germline. The V and J ends lost 2 bases and 8 bases respectively, with 10 bases between them. CDR3: CASSLRGVDTIYF. CDR3 nucleotide sequence: TGTGCCAGCAGCTTACGGGGAGTGGACACCATATATTTT.

Worth noting for this clone: A much larger clone lies one base from this, so it may be a read error. The chain recombines TRBV11-1 with TRBJ1-1, with D tentatively TRBD1 (6 bases). V was trimmed by 4 bases and J by 2 bases, leaving 8 bases between them. Germline V gene sequence: CDR1 SGHAT, CDR2 FQDESV (reference sequence). The CDR3 totals 13 residues. In DNA form, the CDR3 reads TGTGCCAGCAGCTCGGACAGAAACACTGAAGCTTTCTTT. Protein sequence: CASSSDRNTEAFF.

DNA for the CDR3: TGTGCCAGCAGCTCCGCCCTGCGTTACGAGCAGTACTTC. Amino acids: CASSSALRYEQYF. This rearrangement joins TRBV7-2 to TRBJ2-7; D ambiguous. Germline V gives CDR1 SGHTA, CDR2 FQGNSA. The CDR3 totals 13 residues. Between the trimmed V and J ends, which lost 4 bases and 4 bases, there was a span of 11 bases.

The J gene is TRBJ1-1, the V gene TRBV6-1; maybe TRBD1 (5 bases). V lost 1 base and J 3 bases, leaving 12 bases between the germline ends. Per germline, CDR1 MNHNS and CDR2 SASEGT. There are 15 residues in the CDR3. The DNA of the CDR3 is TGTGCCAGCAGTGAAGACGGGGGAACCCACACTGAAGCTTTCTTT. Translating it yields CASSEDGGTHTEAFF.

The J gene is TRBJ1-6, the V gene TRBV15; D gene uncertain. CDR3 length: 16 amino acids. V dropped 2 bases and J dropped 3 bases, with 11 bases sitting between them. Germline V lookup: CDR1 LNHNV, CDR2 YYDKDF (reference sequence). This CDR3 is CATSRTPGGYNSPLHF. DNA for the CDR3: TGTGCCACCAGCAGAACCCCGGGAGGCTATAATTCACCCCTCCACTTT. The complete variable domain, with remaining parts taken from reference TRBV15 and TRBJ1-6, reads DAMVIQNPRYQVTQFGKPVTLSCSQTLNHNVMYWYQQKSSQAPKLLFHYYDKDFNNEADTPDNFQSRRPNTSFCFLDIRSPGLGDTAMYLCATSRTPGGYNSPLHFGNGTRLTVT.

The chain carries TRBV7-8 and TRBJ1-1, with unresolved D. V was pared by 4 bases and J by 0 bases, with 15 bases between. The CDR3 loop spans 16 amino acids. In germline, CDR1 is SGHVS, CDR2 FQNEAQ. In DNA, the CDR3 is TGTGCCAGCAGCTCGCGCGATCTCGGGATGAACACTGAAGCTTTCTTT. It is translated as CASSSRDLGMNTEAFF.

The V call is TRBV5-1, the J call TRBJ1-4; TRBD1 might be the D (5 bases). Trimming left V 4 bases short and J 3 bases short, with 10 bases between. The CDR3 is 14 residues long. Germline V lookup: CDR1 SGHRS, CDR2 YFSETQ. CDR3 bases: TGCGCCAGCAGCCCAGGGCCCGCTAATGAAAAACTGTTTTTT. It is translated as CASSPGPANEKLFF. Filled out from reference TRBV5-1 and TRBJ1-4, the complete variable domain reads KAGVTQTPRYLIKTRGQQVTLSCSPISGHRSVSWYQQTPGQGLQFLFEYFSETQRNKGNFPGRFSGRQFSNSRSEMNVSTLELGDSALYLCASSPGPANEKLFFGSGTQLSVL.

Here the CDR3 reads CASSASVLGGYTF. The CDR3 nucleotides are TGTGCCAGTAGTGCGTCGGTTCTTGGTGGCTACACCTTC. The chain joins TRBV19 to TRBJ1-2, with D hard to call. V lost 5 bases to trimming and J lost 7 bases, with 14 bases between them. The CDR3 is 13 amino acids. CDR1 is LNHDA, CDR2 SQIVND, per germline (reference sequence).

The V and J genes are TRBV21-1 and TRBJ2-6; the D call in the table, TRBD2, was not verified against the DNA. TRBV21-1 is recorded as a pseudogene. This CDR3 region has 11 residues. This chain's CDR3 is CESSGANVLTF. In DNA form, the CDR3 reads TGTGAGAGCTCTGGGGCCAACGTCCTGACTTTC.

Notes on this clone: The sample carries other DNA sequences with the same CDR3. DNA for the CDR3: TGTGCCAGCAGCGTGGTTCCGGGCGATACGCAGTATTTT. Translated: CASSVVPGDTQYF. The chain uses TRBV9 and TRBJ2-3; the D is unclear. With 2 bases removed from V and 6 bases from J, the gap between germline ends came to 10 bases. There are 13 residues in the CDR3. Germline V lookup: CDR1 SGDLS, CDR2 YYNGEE. Variable domain in full (rest from reference TRBV9 and TRBJ2-3): DSGVTQTPKHLITATGQRVTLRCSPRSGDLSVYWYQQSLDQGLQFLIQYYNGEERAKGNILERFSAQQFPDLHSELNLSSLELGDSALYFCASSVVPGDTQYFGPGTRLTVL.